This passage covers 30 T cell receptor beta chains from one sample sequenced in a study of Tregs in tolerant kidney transplant recipients. The nonmyeloablative bone marrow transplants came from related graft donors, with transient mixed chimerism. Repertoires were generated with immunoSEQ multiplex PCR, while TCRdb's copy carries only in-frame clones and drops some. Its listing shows some 25,000 clones. The sequencing used CD4+ T cells from blood (PBMCs), collected 6 months after the transplant. These receptors originate from a human patient who received a combined kidney and bone marrow transplant. Some T cells here may be from the graft donor.

About this clone itself: The CDR3 is cut off 3 residues early in the read; its end comes from the germline J gene. The V gene is TRBV7-9, the J gene TRBJ2-1, with 10 nucleotides matching TRBD2. J gave up 6 bases and V 3 bases, and 5 bases lay outside the gene matches. The CDR3 length is 15 residues. Germline V lookup: CDR1 SEHNR, CDR2 FQNEAQ (reference sequence). The chain's CDR3 is CASSLASGSPNEQFF. CDR3 bases read: TGTGCCAGCAGCTTGGCTAGCGGGAGCCCCAATGAG.

On this clone itself: The read ends 3 residues early relative to the CDR3; the germline J gene fills the gap. The genes are TRBV20-1 and TRBJ1-2; D is perhaps TRBD1 (6 bases). V lost 6 bases and J 5 bases, leaving 19 bases between the germline ends. The CDR3 is 14 residues long. Per germline, CDR1 DFQATT and CDR2 SNEGSKA (reference sequence). The CDR3 spells CSASTWTDRYGYTF. CDR3 DNA (partial): TGCAGTGCGTCGACTTGGACAGATAGATATGGC.

As concerns this clone: The observed sequence ends 3 residues before the CDR3 terminus, with the missing tail filled in from the germline J gene. This chain connects TRBV7-2 to TRBJ2-1; D uncertain. V dropped 5 bases and J dropped 6 bases, with 8 bases sitting between them. CDR3 size: 12 residues. In germline, CDR1 is SGHTA, CDR2 FQGNSA. Partial CDR3 DNA: TGTGCCAGCAGCCTCAGAGGCAATGAG. Its translation is CASSLRGNE. The entire CDR3 protein is CASSLRGNEQFF.

Turning to this clone: The CDR3 end lies 3 residues beyond the end of the read and is filled in from the germline J gene. This chain connects TRBV19 to TRBJ1-1; 9 bases are shared with TRBD1. This CDR3 has 15 amino acids. Germline V gene lookup returns CDR1 LNHDA and CDR2 SQIVND (reference sequence). V trimming: 6 bases; J trimming: 1 base; junction bases outside the gene matches: 6. The part of the CDR3 DNA that was read is TGTGCCAGTAGCCGTTGGGGACAGGGGAACACTGAA. It codes for CASSRWGQGNTE. The full CDR3 protein reads CASSRWGQGNTEAFF.

In regard to this clone: The CDR3 is cut off 3 residues early in the read; its end comes from the germline J gene. V gene TRBV4-1 combines with J gene TRBJ1-4; 8 bases are a match to TRBD1. The CDR3 runs to 14 residues. Germline assignment: CDR1 MGHRA and CDR2 YSYEKL. J was trimmed by 7 bases and V by 4 bases; bases with no gene match: 5. CDR3 DNA (partial): TGCGCCAGCAGCCGGACAGGGCCTAGTGAAAAA. Its translation: CASSRTGPSEK. The entire CDR3 reads CASSRTGPSEKLFF.

Points on this clone: The CDR3 extends 3 residues past the end of the read, so its final part is completed from the germline J gene. The genes are TRBV5-1 and TRBJ2-5; D is possibly TRBD1 (6 bases). Germline CDR1 and CDR2: SGHRS and YFSETQ. Trimming removed 0 bases from V and 5 bases from J, with 11 bases in between. The length of the CDR3 is 14 residues. The covered CDR3 bases are TGCGCCAGCAGCTTGGACAGGGTGGAGGAGACC. It encodes CASSLDRVEET. The complete CDR3 protein is CASSLDRVEETQYF.

Regarding this clone: The CDR3 extends 3 residues past the end of the read, so its final part is completed from the germline J gene. V gene TRBV27 combines with J gene TRBJ2-5, with TRBD1 as a possible D gene (6 bases). V was trimmed by 5 bases and J by 7 bases, leaving 8 bases between them. The CDR3 is 11 amino acids. Germline V gives CDR1 MNHEY, CDR2 SMNVEV (reference sequence). CDR3 residues: CASSRGGTQYF. The CDR3 bases that were read are TGTGCCAGCAGTCGAGGGGGGACC.

With respect to this clone: The CDR3 end lies 3 residues beyond the end of the read and is filled in from the germline J gene. J is TRBJ2-7 and V is TRBV10-3, with D tentatively TRBD1 (6 bases). The length of the CDR3 is 14 residues. Per germline, CDR1 ENHRY and CDR2 SYGVKD. V was trimmed by 3 bases and J by 6 bases, leaving 15 bases between them. Incomplete CDR3 DNA: TGTGCCATCAGTGACGAACAGGGTGCCAGCGAG. Protein sequence: CAISDEQGASE. The full CDR3 protein reads CAISDEQGASEQYF.

As regards this clone: The CDR3 goes on 3 residues after the read ends, and that part is filled in from the germline J gene. The V gene is TRBV20-1, the J gene TRBJ2-1; 8 positions agree with TRBD2. CDR1 and CDR2 from the germline V gene are DFQATT and SNEGSKA (reference sequence). There are 14 residues in the CDR3. Trimming took 4 bases from V and 5 from J; bases not matched to a gene: 7. The CDR3 protein is CSAKSGSYDNEQFF. The CDR3 DNA, read in part, is TGCAGTGCTAAAAGCGGGAGTTATGACAATGAG.

As concerns this clone: The sequence runs out 3 residues before the end of the CDR3; the remainder is reconstructed from the germline J gene. The chain has TRBV5-1 and TRBJ2-5, with D possibly matching TRBD1 (6 bases). Trimming cost V 1 base and J 2 bases, with 6 bases left between them. Germline values: CDR1 SGHRS, CDR2 YFSETQ. The CDR3 totals 13 residues. The CDR3 reads CASSLRGQETQYF. The sequenced CDR3 bases are TGCGCCAGCAGCTTGAGGGGGCAAGAGACC.

Concerning this clone: The read is 3 residues too short to cover the CDR3 end, so that end is filled in from the germline J gene. This sequence joins TRBV18 and TRBJ2-3; perhaps TRBD2 as D (5 bases). This CDR3 has 13 residues. V lost 4 bases and J 4 bases, leaving 9 bases between the germline ends. CDR1 and CDR2 from the germline V gene are KGHSH and LQKENI. CDR3 DNA, as far as it was read: TGTGCCAGCTCACGGGCGGGCCCAGATACG. Translated, it gives CASSRAGPDT. The whole CDR3 protein is CASSRAGPDTQYF.

As for this clone: The read is 3 residues too short to cover the CDR3 end, so that end is filled in from the germline J gene. This chain connects TRBV20-1 to TRBJ1-2; tentative D call: TRBD1 (6 bases). The CDR3 spans 16 residues. Germline loops: CDR1 DFQATT, CDR2 SNEGSKA (reference sequence). The V gene lost 6 bases and the J gene lost 4 bases, with 24 bases spanning the gap. The DNA read from the CDR3 is TGCAGTGCCTTGGACCAGGGGAGTGGTAGGGGCTATGGC. The encoded protein is CSALDQGSGRGYG. The whole CDR3 protein is CSALDQGSGRGYGYTF.

To note about this clone: The CDR3 is cut off 3 residues early in the read; its end comes from the germline J gene. This chain links TRBV2 with TRBJ2-5; the match to TRBD2 covers 12 bases. The V segment lost 2 bases and the J segment 5 bases; nucleotides outside the gene matches: 0. This CDR3 contains 14 residues. CDR1 is SNHLY, CDR2 FYNNEI, per germline. The CDR3 reads CASSELAGGETQYF. The CDR3 DNA, read in part, is TGTGCCAGCAGTGAACTAGCGGGGGGGGAGACC.

As regards this clone: The read terminates 3 residues ahead of where the CDR3 ends, so the germline J gene completes it. The rearrangement uses TRBV28 and TRBJ2-6, with D perhaps matching TRBD2 (5 bases). Germline CDR1 MDHEN, CDR2 SYDVKM. The V end lost 0 bases, the J end lost 0 bases, and 6 bases lay between the germline ends. The CDR3 covers 16 residues. The CDR3 bases that were read are TGTGCCAGCAGTTTATGGGCGGGCTCTGGGGCCAACGTC. This sequence encodes CASSLWAGSGANV. The entire CDR3 protein is CASSLWAGSGANVLTF.

Partial CDR3 DNA: TGTGCCAGCAGCGCTCGGACTAGCGGGAGGTTCGAG. Translation gives CASSARTSGRFE. The CDR3 in its entirety is CASSARTSGRFEQYF. The V call is TRBV7-2, the J call TRBJ2-7; 14 bases fit TRBD2. The read comes to an end 3 residues before the CDR3 does, leaving the germline J gene to fill in the end. CDR3 length: 15 residues. The junction had 6 bases not matched to a gene; V was cut back by 5 bases and J by 6 bases. Per the germline V gene, CDR1 is SGHTA and CDR2 is FQGNSA.

With respect to this clone: Sequencing ends 3 residues short of the CDR3 end; the germline J gene provides the rest. V usage is TRBV18 and J usage is TRBJ1-2; unclear D gene. The germline V gene has CDR1 KGHSH and CDR2 LQKENI. The CDR3 runs to 13 residues. This chain's CDR3 is CASSPQAESGYTF. The CDR3 DNA, read in part, is TGTGCCAGCTCACCACAGGCGGAGTCCGGC.

About this clone: The observed sequence ends 3 residues before the CDR3 terminus, with the missing tail filled in from the germline J gene. This chain joins TRBV18 and TRBJ1-2; 9 bases map to TRBD1. Germline CDR1 KGHSH, CDR2 LQKENI. The CDR3 runs 15 residues. The V segment lost 3 bases and the J segment 7 bases; nucleotides outside the gene matches: 9. Here the CDR3 reads CASSPPDRGASGYTF. The DNA read from the CDR3 is TGTGCCAGCTCACCCCCTGACAGGGGGGCTTCTGGC.

Note on this clone: Read coverage stops 3 residues before the CDR3 terminus; the germline J gene supplies the remainder. V usage is TRBV7-9 and J usage is TRBJ1-4; D not certain. This CDR3 is 12 amino acids long. Trimming stripped 7 bases from V and 8 bases from J, with 11 bases between. CDR1 is SEHNR, CDR2 FQNEAQ, per germline (reference sequence). The covered CDR3 bases are TGTGCCAGCACCTTGGGCGGGGAAAAA. Residues: CASTLGGEK. The CDR3 reads in full as CASTLGGEKLFF.

As regards this clone: The read is 3 residues too short to cover the CDR3 end, so that end is filled in from the germline J gene. The chain has TRBV19 and TRBJ1-2; D is undetermined. The CDR3 runs to 13 residues. Germline CDR1 is LNHDA and CDR2 is SQIVND (reference sequence). Trimming stripped 0 bases from V and 4 bases from J, with 6 bases between. The covered CDR3 bases are TGTGCCAGTAGTATAGACGTTTCCTATGGC. It codes for CASSIDVSYG. The complete CDR3 reads CASSIDVSYGYTF.

Remarks on this clone: The observed sequence ends 3 residues before the CDR3 terminus, with the missing tail filled in from the germline J gene. The chain is built from TRBV19 and TRBJ1-2, with 7 bases matching TRBD1. Germline V gene data show CDR1 as LNHDA and CDR2 as SQIVND (reference sequence). The trim removed 7 bases at V and 2 bases at J, leaving 4 bases unmatched. The length of the CDR3 is 13 residues. CDR3 sequence: CASTRTGNYGYTF. The covered CDR3 bases are TGTGCCAGTACCCGGACAGGAAACTATGGC. The complete variable domain, with remaining parts taken from reference TRBV19 and TRBJ1-2, reads DGGITQSPKYLFRKEGQNVTLSCEQNLNHDAMYWYRQDPGQGLRLIYYSQIVNDFQKGDIAEGYSVSREKKESFPLTVTSAQKNPTAFYLCASTRTGNYGYTFGSGTRLTVV.

In the case of this clone: Coverage ceases 3 residues before the CDR3 finishes, and the germline J gene fills in the end. The chain uses TRBV20-1 and TRBJ2-5, with 7 bases aligning to TRBD1. CDR1 is DFQATT, CDR2 SNEGSKA, per germline (reference sequence). J was trimmed by 2 bases and V by 5 bases; bases with no gene match: 8. The CDR3 spans 14 residues. Partial CDR3 DNA: TGCAGTGCTTCTCGGGACAGTCTACAAGAGACC. This codes for CSASRDSLQET. The CDR3, in full, reads CSASRDSLQETQYF.

Note on this clone: The DNA ends 3 residues before the CDR3 does, and the rest of the CDR3 is filled in from the germline J gene. This chain joins TRBV19 and TRBJ2-3, with 7 bases matching TRBD1. V lost 3 bases and J lost 1; bases outside the gene matches: 10. Germline V CDR1 and CDR2: LNHDA, SQIVND (reference sequence). The CDR3 is made up of 17 amino acids. This chain's CDR3 is CASSMRPTGARTDTQYF. The DNA read from the CDR3 is TGTGCCAGTAGTATGCGCCCCACAGGGGCCCGCACAGATACG. The complete variable domain, with remaining parts taken from reference TRBV19 and TRBJ2-3, reads DGGITQSPKYLFRKEGQNVTLSCEQNLNHDAMYWYRQDPGQGLRLIYYSQIVNDFQKGDIAEGYSVSREKKESFPLTVTSAQKNPTAFYLCASSMRPTGARTDTQYFGPGTRLTVL.

CDR3 protein: CSARQALRGAFF. The CDR3 bases that were read are TGCAGTGCTAGACAGGCCCTAAGGGGA. The chain is built from TRBV20-1 and TRBJ1-1, with a possible D match to TRBD1 (5 bases). The read finishes 3 residues shy of the CDR3 end, and the germline J gene is used to complete it. This CDR3 has 12 residues. CDR1 and CDR2 from the germline V gene are DFQATT and SNEGSKA (reference sequence).

Points on this clone: The CDR3 end lies 3 residues beyond the end of the read and is filled in from the germline J gene. The chain recombines TRBV29-1 with TRBJ2-2; no reliable D call. Trimming took 6 bases from V and 6 from J, leaving 11 bases between them. The V gene's germline CDR1 is SQVTM and CDR2 ANQGSEA. The CDR3 length is 12 residues. Here the CDR3 reads CSVDNPAGELFF. CDR3 DNA (partial): TGCAGCGTCGACAACCCCGCCGGGGAG.

On this clone itself: The read ends 3 residues shy of where the CDR3 ends; the end is completed using the germline J gene. The J gene is TRBJ2-1, the V gene TRBV6-1; possible D gene TRBD1, 6 bases. This CDR3 has 16 residues. Looked up from germline, CDR1 is MNHNS and CDR2 is SASEGT. V was pared by 4 bases and J by 3 bases, with 16 bases between. The CDR3 loop reads CASSGNRVAIYNEQFF. CDR3 DNA, as far as it was read: TGTGCCAGCAGTGGCAACAGGGTCGCTATCTACAATGAG.

Details on this clone: The missing CDR3 end, 3 residues past where the read stops, is filled in from the germline J gene. This chain joins TRBV20-1 and TRBJ2-7, with TRBD2 as a possible D gene (10 bases). This CDR3 has 19 residues. The germline V and J ends were trimmed by 6 bases and 2 bases, with 32 bases remaining between them. CDR1 DFQATT and CDR2 SNEGSKA come from the germline V gene (reference sequence). The part of the CDR3 DNA that was read is TGCAGTGCGGTTCGGACAGGGGCTATACTAGCGGGATTACCCTACGAG. It is translated as CSAVRTGAILAGLPYE. The full CDR3 protein is CSAVRTGAILAGLPYEQYF.

Comment on this clone: The read finishes 3 residues shy of the CDR3 end, and the germline J gene is used to complete it. The chain employs TRBV5-6 and TRBJ1-1, with no clear D. The CDR3 has 14 amino acids. CDR1 and CDR2 (germline): SGHDT, YYEEEE. V shed 7 bases and J shed 4 bases, with 17 bases lying between them. The CDR3 sequence: CASSRGVTLTEAFF. The covered CDR3 bases are TGTGCCAGCTCGCGCGGCGTCACGCTCACTGAA.

Comments on this clone: Read coverage stops 3 residues before the CDR3 terminus; the germline J gene supplies the remainder. The chain is built from TRBV18 and TRBJ2-4; 9 nucleotides agree with TRBD1. There are 15 residues in the CDR3. Germline loops: CDR1 KGHSH, CDR2 LQKENI. After removal of 8 bases from V and 6 bases from J, the junction contained 11 bases not matched to a gene. The CDR3 DNA, read in part, is TGTGCCAGCCCCCCGCAGGACAGGGGAGGAAACATT. This translates into CASPPQDRGGNI. The entire CDR3 protein is CASPPQDRGGNIQYF. Filled out from reference TRBV18 and TRBJ2-4, the complete variable domain reads NAGVMQNPRHLVRRRGQEARLRCSPMKGHSHVYWYRQLPEEGLKFMVYLQKENIIDESGMPKERFSAEFPKEGPSILRIQQVVRGDSAAYFCASPPQDRGGNIQYFGAGTRLSVL.

With respect to this clone: From the germline J gene comes the end of the CDR3, since the read stops 3 residues before it. The chain couples TRBV10-3 to TRBJ2-7; TRBD1 matches 10 bases. Germline trimming cut 6 bases from V and 4 bases from J; bases unmatched to any gene: 6. The CDR3 is 14 residues long. The germline CDR1 and CDR2 sequences are ENHRY and SYGVKD. The CDR3 reads CAIRRDRGKYEQYF. Incomplete CDR3 DNA: TGTGCCATCAGACGGGACAGGGGAAAGTACGAG.

Points on this clone: The missing CDR3 end, 3 residues past where the read stops, is filled in from the germline J gene. The chain joins TRBV20-1 to TRBJ1-3; 7 bases are a match to TRBD1. The CDR3 consists of 16 residues. Germline lookup yields CDR1 DFQATT and CDR2 SNEGSKA (reference sequence). After removal of 3 bases from V and 0 bases from J, the junction contained 8 bases not matched to a gene. The CDR3 sequence: CSASRDSGRSGNTIYF. The covered CDR3 bases are TGCAGTGCTAGTAGGGACAGCGGACGCTCTGGAAACACC.